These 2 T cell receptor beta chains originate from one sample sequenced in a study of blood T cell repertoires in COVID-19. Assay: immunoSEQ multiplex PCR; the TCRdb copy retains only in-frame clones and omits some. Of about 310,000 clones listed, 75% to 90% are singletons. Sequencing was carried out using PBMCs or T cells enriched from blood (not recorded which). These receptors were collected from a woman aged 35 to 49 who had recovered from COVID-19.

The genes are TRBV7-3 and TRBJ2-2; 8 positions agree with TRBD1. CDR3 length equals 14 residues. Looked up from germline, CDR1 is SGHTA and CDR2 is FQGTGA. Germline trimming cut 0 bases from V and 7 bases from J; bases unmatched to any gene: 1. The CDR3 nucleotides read TGTGCCAGCAGCTTAACGGACAGGGACGGGGAGCTGTTTTTT. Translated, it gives CASSLTDRDGELFF.

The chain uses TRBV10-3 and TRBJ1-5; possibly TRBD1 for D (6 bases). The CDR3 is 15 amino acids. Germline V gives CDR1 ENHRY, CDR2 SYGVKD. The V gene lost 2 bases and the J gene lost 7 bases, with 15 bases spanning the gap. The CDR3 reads CAISEIQGSFQPQHF. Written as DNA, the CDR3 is TGTGCCATCAGTGAGATCCAGGGGTCGTTCCAGCCCCAGCATTTT.